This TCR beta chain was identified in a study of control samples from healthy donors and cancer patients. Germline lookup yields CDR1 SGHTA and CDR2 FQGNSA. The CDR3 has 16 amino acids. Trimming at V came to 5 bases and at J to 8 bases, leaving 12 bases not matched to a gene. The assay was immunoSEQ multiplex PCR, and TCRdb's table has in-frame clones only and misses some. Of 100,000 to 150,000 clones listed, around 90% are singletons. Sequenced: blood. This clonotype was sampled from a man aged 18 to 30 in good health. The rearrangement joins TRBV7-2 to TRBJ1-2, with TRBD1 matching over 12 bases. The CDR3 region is CASSLKPRDRGQGYTF. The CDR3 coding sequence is TGTGCCAGCAGCCTCAAACCCCGGGACAGGGGGCAGGGCTACACCTTC.